This T cell receptor (beta chain) stems from a study of STAT3 mutations in large granular lymphocyte leukemia. Study-wide results and caveats: Every T-LGLL patient had at least one immunodominant TCRbeta clonotype.

The CDR3 has 12 amino acids. Germline V CDR1 and CDR2: SGHDN, FVKESK. The V gene lost 4 bases and the J gene lost 3 bases, with 7 bases spanning the gap. Concerning this clone: The target antigen is unknown.

TCRdb's copy holds only in-frame clones and misses some; the assay was immunoSEQ multiplex PCR. This table holds approximately 42,000 clones, 80% to 90% found once. The V gene is TRBV14, the J gene TRBJ2-7, with a possible D match to TRBD2 (5 bases). The TCR originated in a human donor with T large granular lymphocyte leukemia. Some clones in this sample may be carry-over from other donors' samples. What was sequenced was PBMCs. This CDR3 is CASSPGFYEQYF. CDR3 nucleotide sequence: TGTGCCAGCAGCCCGGGGTTCTACGAGCAGTACTTC.